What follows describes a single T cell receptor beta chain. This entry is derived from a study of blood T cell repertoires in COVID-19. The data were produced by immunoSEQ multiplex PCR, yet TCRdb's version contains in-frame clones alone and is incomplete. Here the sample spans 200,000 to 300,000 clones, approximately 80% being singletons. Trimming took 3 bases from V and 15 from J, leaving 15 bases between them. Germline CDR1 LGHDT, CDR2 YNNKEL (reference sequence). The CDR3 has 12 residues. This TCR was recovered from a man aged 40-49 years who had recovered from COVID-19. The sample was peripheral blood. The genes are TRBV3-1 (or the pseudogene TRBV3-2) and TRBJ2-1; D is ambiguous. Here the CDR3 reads CASSQMSTVSFF. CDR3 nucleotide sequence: TGTGCCAGCAGCCAGATGAGCACAGTTTCGTTCTTC.